This T cell receptor (beta chain) originates from a study of shared clonotypes between healthy human individuals (dated by TCRdb to the early 2020s). For the study in its entirety: A couple of women and a few men aged 18 to 49 years were included in the cohort. Per donor, three plates each were used for CD4 naive and CD4 memory, two for CD8 naive, and one for CD8 memory. To estimate repertoire size and how much clonotype sharing occurs between individuals, the study deeply sequenced the blood TCR repertoires of roughly 5 healthy adults. Different laboratories and diverse techniques were used to prepare libraries and sequence TCR repertoires, to increase sequencing depth and limit assay-specific biases. Per donor, leukapheresis produced somewhere between about 0.9 and 9.5 billion PBMCs.

TCR CDR3 regions were amplified from genomic DNA by multiplex PCR using the deep immunoSEQ assay. For each cell subset, the extracted genomic DNA was distributed evenly across all wells of several immunoSEQ 96-well plates, and each plate served as one replicate. Each replicate PCR for sorted subsets received 150 to 250 ng genomic DNA, equal to tens of thousands of T cell genomes. The purified libraries were quantified using a Qubit 3.0 fluorometer, sized with a Bioanalyzer 2100, and then quantified again using the KAPA Library Quantification kit. A separate single-read 150-cycle Illumina NextSeq 550 flow cell was used to sequence each immunoSEQ 96-well plate. From the authors' description of their analysis: Because the immunoSEQ output held only junctional sequences and lacked quality scores, the filtering could not match the filtering applied to full-length reads. To assign V/J genes and CDR3, sequences were annotated using PyIR, a Python wrapper for IgBLAST v1.9, with IMGT germline references. Reads with weak V/J assignments (E-value above 1e-6), missing CDR3, stop codons, out-of-frame junctions, or ambiguous translated residues were removed. V3J clonotypes were defined by identical inferred V gene, J gene, and CDR3 amino acid sequence. To compute the percentage overlap between repertoires, the number of shared unique clonotypes was divided by the size of the smaller repertoire. Three approaches were used to assess repertoire richness: RTK rarefaction, the Chao1 estimator, and Recon v2.1 estimates of unobserved clonotypes. For all TCRbeta clonotypes obtained by the gDNA method from several donors, generation probabilities were computed with OLGA. This immuneACCESS table, as held by TCRdb, lists in-frame sequences with V and J called but not all clones. Of the missing ones, under half trace to an unresolved V gene in checked studies; the others have no known cause. D and trimming come from the DNA, and the V and J calls and clone size come from that table. Present in this sample are millions of clones, 85% to 95% of which were seen just once. Of the sample, approximately 1.2% is held by the ten largest clones.

For the CD8 naive samples, CD45RO-negative cells were positively selected for CCR7, yielding a CD45RA+CCR7+ population from which TemRA cells were excluded. The donors were healthy, HIV-negative adults who had no recently reported acute infections or vaccinations. Only Caucasian adults living in Nashville, Tennessee, USA were represented among the donors. Blood was obtained by leukapheresis, after which PBMCs were separated by Ficoll-Histopaque density gradient centrifugation and cryopreserved in liquid nitrogen vapor phase. Purity and quantity of every magnetically sorted T cell population were checked by analytical flow cytometry. Genomic DNA was isolated from every sorted fraction and measured by UV absorbance on a Nanodrop 2000c. Comment on this clone: The target of this receptor is not known. Base qualities are not at hand, and no much larger clone is one base apart.

CDR1 and CDR2, looked up from the germline V gene, are SNHLY and FYNNEI. Trimming removed 1 base from V and 4 bases from J, leaving 10 bases between the germline ends. The CDR3 goes from the cysteine to the phenylalanine over 14 residues. Only the CDR3 region is kept as DNA, spanning 42 bases read in frame from base 1. Results the study describes overall, beyond this receptor: The genetic and exposure-history diversity represented was limited by the small number of donors. Based on pairwise subsampling, the degree of clonotype sharing among donors was expected to be affected by sequencing depth. Only blood was sampled, and tissue TCR repertoires likely differ from those in blood. Incomplete sequencing was indicated by rarefaction of sorted-subset datasets, despite the large sequencing depth. Naive subsets generally had larger estimated clonotype richness than memory subsets. Sharing across several donors was observed for around 5% of naive CD4, about 3.2% of naive CD8, 2% to 2.5% of memory CD4, and approximately 0.41% of memory CD8 clonotypes. Compared with non-shared clonotypes, the clonotypes found in all four sorted-subset donors had higher generation probabilities.

In this chain, TRBV2 is recombined with TRBJ1-1; too little of a D gene remains to name it. This receptor was taken from a man younger than 30 in good health. The sequenced sample consisted of naive CD8+ T cells sorted from blood. The cell subset or site label, as the study defines it: CD45RA+CCR7+. The CDR3 amino acid sequence is: CASSEDLAVTEAFF. In nucleotide form, the sequence is TGTGCCAGCAGTGAAGACCTCGCTGTCACTGAAGCTTTCTTT.